This T cell receptor beta chain is from a study of blood T cell repertoires in COVID-19. The data were produced by immunoSEQ multiplex PCR, yet TCRdb's version contains in-frame clones alone and is incomplete. The table lists 120,000 or so clones, approximately 80% of them singletons. The length of the CDR3 is 16 residues. The ends were cut back, 2 bases at V and 4 bases at J, with 17 bases in the middle. Germline loops: CDR1 MDHEN, CDR2 SYDVKM. The sample was peripheral blood. V and J are TRBV28 and TRBJ1-2; D unresolved. This TCR was recovered from a man between 35 and 55 years old with active or convalescent COVID-19. CDR3 residues: CASSLGVRQALYGYTF. For the CDR3, the DNA is TGTGCCAGCAGTTTAGGCGTTCGTCAGGCCCTCTATGGCTACACCTTC.